The clone carrying this T cell receptor (beta chain) was recorded at least ten times. Hyperthyroidism patients, aged 18 to 65, were newly diagnosed, under 2 months' duration. The entry originates in a study of Graves' ophthalmopathy and Graves' hyperthyroidism. RNA transcripts were the source from which TCR beta CDR3 regions were amplified. First-round RT-PCR used HTBI primers; second-round multiplex PCR followed. Each CDR3 protein gets one entry after TCRdb re-called the multiplex PCR reads with MiXCR. The data contain hundreds of thousands of distinct CDR3 sequences, 22% of them seen just once; the ten biggest clones take up approximately 7%. This CDR3 has 13 residues. Per germline, CDR1 MNHNS and CDR2 SASEGT. The ends lost 7 bases at V and 6 bases at J; junction bases unmatched: 6.

The chain carries TRBV6-1 and TRBJ2-7, with 10 bases lining up with TRBD2. The sequencing sample was made of peripheral blood. The source is a woman aged 18-29 years with stable Graves' hyperthyroidism. Some clones in this sample may be carry-over from other donors' samples. The CDR3 DNA reads as TGTGCCAGCAAGGCCAGCGGGAGGGGCGAGCAGTACTTC. The encoded protein is CASKASGRGEQYF.